The clone carrying this TCR beta chain was counted once. Its antigen remains unidentified. This table comes from immunoSEQ multiplex PCR, and its TCRdb copy is limited to in-frame clones, with some not included. The top ten clones hold about 4.2% of a sample with about 35,000 clones, 92% of them seen once. This sample is part of a study of OX40 agonist ivuxolimab in advanced cancers. As for the study in general: Prior anti-PD-1, anti-PD-L1 or anti-CTLA-4 therapy was allowed; 30% to 40% had some. Study-wide findings and caveats: Clonal expansion was seen in CD4+ and CD8+ blood T cells by week 6 at 0.1 to 3.0 mg/kg.

The source material was CD4+ or CD8+ T cells sorted from blood, sampled in a trial of the OX40 agonist ivuxolimab. The clonotype was recovered from an adult with an advanced solid tumor such as melanoma, head and neck, liver or kidney cancer.

CDR3: CATPLLEGAFGYTF. The CDR3 DNA follows: TGTGCCACCCCCCTCCTGGAGGGGGCGTTTGGCTACACCTTC. This chain joins TRBV7-9 and TRBJ1-2; 7 bases agree with TRBD1. Germline V gene lookup returns CDR1 SEHNR and CDR2 FQNEAQ (reference sequence). With 10 bases clipped from V and 7 bases from J, the junction kept 15 bases outside the gene matches. This CDR3 is 14 amino acids long.